This T cell receptor (beta chain) was identified during a study of OX40 agonist ivuxolimab in advanced cancers. Study as a whole: As their treatment, patients were administered ivuxolimab, an agonistic anti-OX40 (CD134) antibody. Patients with hepatocellular carcinoma, melanoma, renal cell or head and neck cancer made up the dose-escalation patients.

Study-level findings and limits: Low normalized T-cell clonal expansion was also seen in some nonresponders. Expanded clones were, on average, more numerous in CD8+ T cells than in CD4+.

A word on this clone: Its specificity is unknown.

Profiled with immunoSEQ multiplex PCR; TCRdb holds only in-frame clones, not every one. The sample has about 89,000 clones, roughly 86% seen once. CDR3 length: 14 residues. Germline V gene data show CDR1 as MNHEY and CDR2 as SVGAGI. V shed 6 bases and J shed 6 bases, with 12 bases lying between them. The sequencing here drew on CD4+ or CD8+ T cells sorted from blood, taken in a trial of the OX40 agonist ivuxolimab. The sequence came from an adult with an advanced solid tumor such as melanoma, head and neck, liver or kidney cancer. This sequence joins TRBV6-5 and TRBJ1-6, with D perhaps TRBD1 (6 bases). The CDR3 here is CASSRTVSNSPLHF. The CDR3 region has the DNA TGTGCCAGCAGCCGGACAGTATCTAATTCACCCCTCCACTTT.